The 32 T cell receptor beta chains below all came from one sample that was sequenced in a study of shared clonotypes between healthy human individuals. TCRdb's table, derived via immunoSEQ multiplex PCR, lists solely in-frame clones and lacks some. Of 1.4 million to 1.5 million clones listed, roughly 96% are singletons. Input material: naive CD4+ T cells sorted from blood. Sample subset: CD45RA+ positively selected. The receptors were gathered from a man aged 30 to 45 in good health.

J is TRBJ2-1 and V is TRBV27; 11 nucleotides agree with TRBD2. The length of the CDR3 is 16 residues. The V and J ends lost 2 bases and 4 bases, in that order; junction bases with no gene match: 4. Germline V lookup: CDR1 MNHEY, CDR2 SMNVEV (reference sequence). The CDR3 nucleotides are TGTGCCAGCAGTTTAAGGCTAGCGGGAGGTTACAATGAGCAGTTCTTC. Translating it yields CASSLRLAGGYNEQFF.

The DNA of the CDR3 is TGTGCCAGCAGCACCGCCTCGTTAGGGTCCGGGGAGCTGTTTTTT. Amino acid sequence: CASSTASLGSGELFF. The chain combines TRBV7-8 with TRBJ2-2; no reliable D call. The ends were cut back, 5 bases at V and 6 bases at J, with 16 bases in the middle. The CDR3 spans 15 residues. CDR1 and CDR2 from the germline V gene are SGHVS and FQNEAQ.

The chain combines TRBV27 with TRBJ2-3; D unresolved. The CDR3 extends over 15 amino acids. Trimming took off 5 bases at V and 2 bases at J, with 14 bases between the two ends. Germline values: CDR1 MNHEY, CDR2 SMNVEV (reference sequence). The CDR3 DNA follows: TGTGCCAGCAGTCCTCTCCCCACCTTCACAGATACGCAGTATTTT. Its translation: CASSPLPTFTDTQYF.

Concerning this clone: The sample has other DNA sequences that encode this CDR3 too. J is TRBJ1-2 and V is TRBV5-8; D perhaps matches TRBD1 (5 bases). Deletions cut 0 bases from V and 2 bases from J, with 5 bases between. The CDR3 has 13 residues. CDR1 and CDR2 from the germline V gene are SGHTS and YDEGEE. CDR3 region: CASSLGQNYGYTF. CDR3 nucleotides: TGTGCCAGCAGCTTGGGACAGAACTATGGCTACACCTTC. Filled out from reference TRBV5-8 and TRBJ1-2, the complete variable domain reads EAGVTQSPTHLIKTRGQQATLRCSPISGHTSVYWYQQALGLGLQFLLWYDEGEERNRGNFPPRFSGRQFPNYSSELNVNALELEDSALYLCASSLGQNYGYTFGSGTRLTVV.

This clone appeared once. This rearrangement joins TRBV28 to TRBJ2-7; the D call may be TRBD1 or TRBD2 (5 bases each). V lost 6 bases to trimming and J lost 2 bases, with 17 bases between them. Germline V gives CDR1 MDHEN, CDR2 SYDVKM. The CDR3 runs to 15 residues. The CDR3 region has the DNA TGTGCCAGCAGATCCGCGATACGGGACGCCTACGAGCAGTACTTC. Its translation is CASRSAIRDAYEQYF.

A word on this clone: Other DNA sequences from this sample encode an identical CDR3 as well. The V gene is TRBV5-6, the J gene TRBJ1-2; the D gene is possibly TRBD1 (5 bases). Trimming cost V 4 bases and J 4 bases, with 11 bases left between them. In germline, CDR1 is SGHDT, CDR2 YYEEEE. This CDR3 is 13 amino acids long. CDR3 sequence reads: CASSLGRVYGYTF. The CDR3 DNA reads as TGTGCCAGCAGCCTCGGCAGGGTCTATGGCTACACCTTC.

CDR3 nucleotide sequence: TGTGCCAGCAGAGCACTAGCGGGAGGGACCCTAAAGAATGAGCAGTTCTTC. This gives the protein CASRALAGGTLKNEQFF. This chain uses TRBV28 with TRBJ2-1, with 13 bases matching TRBD2. Germline CDR1 MDHEN, CDR2 SYDVKM. The CDR3 is made up of 17 amino acids. The V and J ends lost 6 bases and 7 bases, in that order; junction bases with no gene match: 12. Using reference TRBV28 and TRBJ2-1 for the parts outside the CDR3, the full variable domain is DVKVTQSSRYLVKRTGEKVFLECVQDMDHENMFWYRQDPGLGLRLIYFSYDVKMKEKGDIPEGYSVSREKKERFSLILESASTNQTSMYLCASRALAGGTLKNEQFFGPGTRLTVL.

J is TRBJ2-5 and V is TRBV7-9; TRBD2 matches at 10 bases. V lost 1 base and J lost 1; bases outside the gene matches: 3. The germline V gene has CDR1 SEHNR and CDR2 FQNEAQ (reference sequence). This CDR3 region has 16 residues. Here the CDR3 reads CASSLGASGSQETQYF. Written as DNA, the CDR3 is TGTGCCAGCAGCTTAGGGGCTAGCGGGAGCCAAGAGACCCAGTACTTC.

The chain has TRBV5-6 and TRBJ2-3, with D maybe TRBD1 (6 bases). CDR1 SGHDT and CDR2 YYEEEE come from the germline V gene. V gave up 1 base and J gave up 2 bases, with 11 bases separating them. The CDR3 spans 15 residues. CDR3 DNA sequence: TGTGCCAGCAGCTTGAGGGCAGGGGTCACAGATACGCAGTATTTT. Its protein product is CASSLRAGVTDTQYF.

The chain uses TRBV28 and TRBJ1-3, with D perhaps TRBD1 (5 bases). CDR3 length: 16 amino acids. Trimming left V 6 bases short and J 8 bases short, with 23 bases between. Germline CDR1 is MDHEN and CDR2 is SYDVKM. CDR3 amino acids: CASSYINPGLIDTIYF. The CDR3 coding sequence is TGTGCCAGCAGCTACATTAACCCAGGGTTGATCGACACCATATATTTT.

This clone has a single count. The genes are TRBV10-2 and TRBJ2-7; 11 bases are a match to TRBD2. The CDR3 runs to 14 residues. Germline V gene lookup returns CDR1 WSHSY and CDR2 SAAADI. Unmatched junction bases numbered 5, after V lost 6 bases and J lost 4 bases. The DNA of the CDR3 is TGCGCCAGCAGACTAGCGGGAGATGGTTACGAGCAGTACTTC. It codes for CASRLAGDGYEQYF.

The rearrangement joins TRBV11-2 to TRBJ2-1; TRBD1 matches at 7 bases. CDR3 size: 14 residues. V trimming: 1 base; J trimming: 8 bases; junction bases outside the gene matches: 5. The germline gives CDR1 SGHAT, CDR2 FQNNGV. CDR3 coding DNA: TGTGCCAGCAGCTTAGGCACAGGGGCATATGAGCAGTTCTTC. It yields the protein CASSLGTGAYEQFF.

As DNA, the CDR3 is TGTGCCAGCAGTTACCTTACTAGTACCGGGGAGCTGTTTTTT. Translated: CASSYLTSTGELFF. J is TRBJ2-2 and V is TRBV6-5; TRBD2 is a possible D gene (5 bases). The CDR3 has 14 residues. CDR1 MNHEY and CDR2 SVGAGI come from the germline V gene. The V end lost 2 bases, the J end lost 5 bases, and 9 bases lay between the germline ends.

This chain uses TRBV18 with TRBJ2-5; 7 bases match TRBD1. With 3 bases clipped from V and 4 bases from J, the junction kept 8 bases outside the gene matches. This CDR3 has 15 amino acids. Germline lookup yields CDR1 KGHSH and CDR2 LQKENI. CDR3: CASSPQPDRTETQYF. The CDR3 DNA is TGTGCCAGCTCACCGCAACCGGACAGGACAGAGACCCAGTACTTC. The whole variable domain, remainder taken from reference TRBV18 and TRBJ2-5, is NAGVMQNPRHLVRRRGQEARLRCSPMKGHSHVYWYRQLPEEGLKFMVYLQKENIIDESGMPKERFSAEFPKEGPSILRIQQVVRGDSAAYFCASSPQPDRTETQYFGPGTRLLVL.

Note on this clone: The sample holds other DNA sequences that translate to the same CDR3. For the CDR3, the DNA is TGTGCCAGCAGATTGTCGAGCTCCTACAATGAGCAGTTCTTC. It encodes CASRLSSSYNEQFF. The chain uses TRBV6-1 and TRBJ2-1; the D is unclear. This CDR3 is 14 amino acids long. Trimming shortened V by 6 bases and J by 0 bases, and 9 bases separated the two germline ends. From germline, CDR1 is MNHNS and CDR2 SASEGT.

V and J are TRBV29-1 and TRBJ2-7; possibly TRBD2 for D (6 bases). CDR1 and CDR2 (germline): SQVTM, ANQGSEA. The V gene lost 5 bases and the J gene lost 4 bases, with 12 bases spanning the gap. The CDR3 is made up of 12 amino acids. The CDR3 DNA follows: TGCAGCGTTACGGAGGGAACATACGAGCAGTACTTC. Translating gives CSVTEGTYEQYF.

This rearrangement joins TRBV18 to TRBJ1-2; 7 nucleotides align to TRBD1. Germline CDR1 KGHSH, CDR2 LQKENI. Unmatched junction bases numbered 15, after V lost 0 bases and J lost 5 bases. The CDR3 spans 18 residues. The CDR3 coding sequence is TGTGCCAGCTCACCACCGCCCTCATCCGGGACAGCACCTTATGGCTACACCTTC. Its protein is CASSPPPSSGTAPYGYTF.

The CDR3 bases are TGTGCCAGCAGGGCCCGGACAAGGGGTGGTGAAGCTTTCTTT. The encoded protein is CASRARTRGGEAFF. The J gene is TRBJ1-1, the V gene TRBV27, with D possibly matching TRBD1 (5 bases). V dropped 6 bases and J dropped 7 bases, with 18 bases sitting between them. The CDR3 covers 14 residues. CDR1 and CDR2 from the germline V gene are MNHEY and SMNVEV (reference sequence).

The chain recombines TRBV28 with TRBJ2-7; 14 bases are a match to TRBD2. The CDR3 has 15 amino acids. The junction had 7 bases not matched to a gene; V was cut back by 6 bases and J by 6 bases. Germline lookup yields CDR1 MDHEN and CDR2 SYDVKM. In DNA form, the CDR3 reads TGTGCCAGCAGATTGACTAGCGGGAGGGCCGGCGAGCAGTACTTC. Encoded protein: CASRLTSGRAGEQYF. Looking up the rest from reference TRBV28 and TRBJ2-7 gives the full variable domain: DVKVTQSSRYLVKRTGEKVFLECVQDMDHENMFWYRQDPGLGLRLIYFSYDVKMKEKGDIPEGYSVSREKKERFSLILESASTNQTSMYLCASRLTSGRAGEQYFGPGTRLTVT.

The genes are TRBV6-1 and TRBJ2-5, with 7 bases aligning to TRBD2. V lost 1 base to trimming and J lost 5 bases; unmatched junction nucleotides: 7. The CDR3 extends over 15 amino acids. Germline V gene sequence: CDR1 MNHNS, CDR2 SASEGT. Written as DNA, the CDR3 is TGTGCCAGCAGTGAAGAATGGACTAGTAGGGAGACCCAGTACTTC. Amino acid sequence: CASSEEWTSRETQYF.

The V call is TRBV2, the J call TRBJ2-3; TRBD2 matches at 7 bases. Germline V gene sequence: CDR1 SNHLY, CDR2 FYNNEI. This CDR3 is built from 15 residues. V lost 7 bases and J lost 2; bases outside the gene matches: 9. CDR3 coding DNA: TGTGCCAGCAAGAGCGGGGTAATAGACACAGATACGCAGTATTTT. Amino acid sequence: CASKSGVIDTDTQYF.

The chain is built from TRBV4-3 and TRBJ2-1, with 8 bases that match TRBD2. V shed 3 bases and J 10 bases; nucleotides not matched to a gene: 11. This CDR3 has 15 residues. Germline V CDR1 and CDR2: LGHNA, YSLEER. CDR3 nucleotide sequence: TGCGCCAGCAGCCATACTAGCGGAGGTACAAGAGAGCAGTTCTTC. Its protein is CASSHTSGGTREQFF.

The V call is TRBV9, the J call TRBJ2-1; 9 bases are a match to TRBD1. Trimming removed 1 base from V and 10 bases from J; junction bases left unmatched: 9. Germline CDR1 SGDLS, CDR2 YYNGEE. The CDR3 is 15 amino acids. The chain's CDR3 is CASSVSWDRVGEQFF. The CDR3 nucleotides are TGTGCCAGCAGCGTATCCTGGGACAGGGTAGGCGAGCAGTTCTTC.

V and J are TRBV5-1 and TRBJ2-3, with D maybe TRBD2 (6 bases). The CDR3 covers 13 residues. Per the germline V gene, CDR1 is SGHRS and CDR2 is YFSETQ. V gave up 1 base and J gave up 5 bases, with 8 bases separating them. The DNA for the CDR3 is TGCGCCAGCAGCTTGTTCGGGGGAGATACGCAGTATTTT. Translating it yields CASSLFGGDTQYF.

The gene calls are TRBV7-2 and TRBJ2-7; D unresolved. V was shortened by 1 base and J by 3 bases, with 10 bases between the two germline ends. Germline V CDR1 and CDR2: SGHTA, FQGNSA. The CDR3 consists of 14 residues. The CDR3 region is CASSLDPPHYEQYF. CDR3 sequence (DNA): TGTGCCAGCAGCTTAGACCCGCCGCACTACGAGCAGTACTTC.

The chain links TRBV30 to TRBJ1-2; D is possibly TRBD1 (5 bases). Germline V gene data show CDR1 as GTSNPN and CDR2 as SVGIG (reference sequence). The CDR3 has 13 amino acids. The germline V and J ends were trimmed by 3 bases and 0 bases, with 8 bases remaining between them. The CDR3 coding sequence is TGTGCCTGGAGCGGGACTGCTAACTATGGCTACACCTTC. Translation: CAWSGTANYGYTF.

With regard to this clone: Other nucleotide sequences from this sample produce the same CDR3. This chain uses TRBV28 with TRBJ1-1; no clear D. Germline V gene data show CDR1 as MDHEN and CDR2 as SYDVKM. The CDR3 is 12 amino acids. Trimming left V 4 bases short and J 1 base short, with 4 bases between. The CDR3 protein is CASSSGNTEAFF. CDR3 nucleotides: TGTGCCAGCAGTTCAGGGAACACTGAAGCTTTCTTT.

CDR3 sequence (DNA): TGTGCCATCAGGGGAGGACTCCGCGAGACCCAGTACTTC. Translation: CAIRGGLRETQYF. The J gene is TRBJ2-5, the V gene TRBV10-3; maybe TRBD2 (6 bases). V was cut by 6 bases and J by 5 bases, with 13 bases left in between. The germline gives CDR1 ENHRY, CDR2 SYGVKD. The CDR3 is 13 amino acids.

This chain connects TRBV27 to TRBJ2-7; 8 nucleotides agree with TRBD1. Looked up from germline, CDR1 is MNHEY and CDR2 is SMNVEV (reference sequence). V was pared by 5 bases and J by 1 base, with 4 bases of the junction left unmatched. The CDR3 runs 14 residues. CDR3 coding DNA: TGTGCCAGCAGTAAGGGACAGGCGTCCTACGAGCAGTACTTC. Translating gives CASSKGQASYEQYF.

This sequence joins TRBV18 and TRBJ2-7; D is possibly TRBD2 (6 bases). Germline V lookup: CDR1 KGHSH, CDR2 LQKENI. This CDR3 has 15 amino acids. The V gene lost 2 bases and the J gene lost 2 bases, with 13 bases spanning the gap. CDR3: CASSPFSGLTYEQYF. The DNA of the CDR3 is TGTGCCAGCTCACCATTCTCAGGACTAACCTACGAGCAGTACTTC. Full variable domain (remainder filled in from reference TRBV18 and TRBJ2-7): NAGVMQNPRHLVRRRGQEARLRCSPMKGHSHVYWYRQLPEEGLKFMVYLQKENIIDESGMPKERFSAEFPKEGPSILRIQQVVRGDSAAYFCASSPFSGLTYEQYFGPGTRLTVT.

The chain recombines TRBV5-1 with TRBJ2-5; 9 bases fit TRBD2. This CDR3 is 16 amino acids long. The ends lost 4 bases at V and 2 bases at J; junction bases unmatched: 9. The germline CDR1 and CDR2 sequences are SGHRS and YFSETQ. Here the CDR3 DNA reads TGCGCCAGCAGCAAGAATCCTAGCGGGAAACAAGAGACCCAGTACTTC. This sequence encodes CASSKNPSGKQETQYF.

This clone was recorded once. This chain joins TRBV19 and TRBJ1-5; TRBD1 matches at 7 bases. Per germline, CDR1 LNHDA and CDR2 SQIVND (reference sequence). The CDR3 totals 15 residues. V gave up 5 bases and J gave up 9 bases; unmatched junction bases: 13. The CDR3 is CASSATGTAVGPQHF. In nucleotides, the CDR3 is TGTGCCAGTAGTGCGACCGGGACAGCGGTTGGGCCCCAGCATTTT.